The 7 T cell receptor beta chains below come from one sample, sequenced in a study of shared clonotypes between healthy human individuals. Data came from immunoSEQ multiplex PCR; TCRdb stores just in-frame clones and leaves some out. The sample contains some 470,000 clones, 75% to 85% of which appear only once. The sample taken for sequencing was PBMCs. These receptors originate from a woman between 40 and 50 years old in good health. Some clones in this sample may be carry-over from other donors' samples.

The chain recombines TRBV10-3 with TRBJ1-1; D might be TRBD1 (6 bases). The germline V gene encodes CDR1 ENHRY and CDR2 SYGVKD. Trimming took off 2 bases at V and 3 bases at J, with 10 bases between the two ends. This CDR3 comprises 14 residues. The CDR3 here is CAISEDRQDTEAFF. CDR3 in DNA: TGTGCCATCAGTGAGGACAGACAGGACACTGAAGCTTTCTTT.

V and J are TRBV6-4 and TRBJ2-1; the match to TRBD2 covers 7 bases. J gave up 6 bases and V 4 bases, and 9 bases lay outside the gene matches. The CDR3 covers 15 residues. Germline V gives CDR1 MRHNA, CDR2 SNTAGT. Here the CDR3 reads CASSGGAGESNEQFF. The CDR3, as DNA: TGTGCCAGCAGTGGGGGCGCGGGAGAGTCCAATGAGCAGTTCTTC.

This clone was observed a handful of times. This chain joins TRBV4-2 and TRBJ2-1; 12 bases agree with TRBD2. Germline CDR1 reads LGHNA; CDR2 reads YNFKEQ. The CDR3 runs to 16 residues. V trimming: 4 bases; J trimming: 7 bases; junction bases outside the gene matches: 8. In DNA form, the CDR3 reads TGTGCCAGCAGCCGAGCGACTAGCGGGAGTGGGAATGAGCAGTTCTTC. It yields the protein CASSRATSGSGNEQFF.

V usage is TRBV30 and J usage is TRBJ2-7, with 13 bases fitting TRBD2. From germline, CDR1 is GTSNPN and CDR2 SVGIG (reference sequence). The V and J ends lost 5 bases and 6 bases, in that order; junction bases with no gene match: 4. The CDR3 has 13 amino acids. The CDR3 is CAWGRLAGGEQYF. In DNA, the CDR3 is TGTGCCTGGGGAAGACTAGCGGGAGGCGAGCAGTACTTC. Together with reference TRBV30 and TRBJ2-7, the CDR3 gives the full variable domain: SQTIHQWPATLVQPVGSPLSLECTVEGTSNPNLYWYRQAAGRGLQLLFYSVGIGQISSEVPQNLSASRPQDRQFILSSKKLLLSDSGFYLCAWGRLAGGEQYFGPGTRLTVT.

This chain uses TRBV23-1 with TRBJ2-5, with TRBD1 identical over 12 bases. TRBV23-1 is placed among ORFs of uncertain function. CDR3 size: 16 residues. V shed 7 bases, J shed 1 base, and the junction held 7 bases outside the gene matches. The CDR3 DNA reads TGCGCCAGCACCCCGGGGGACAGGGGGCGCCAAGAGACCCAGTACTTC. This encodes CASTPGDRGRQETQYF.

The rearrangement uses TRBV7-2 and TRBJ2-3, with TRBD2 identical over 9 bases. The germline V gene has CDR1 SGHTA and CDR2 FQGNSA. The V gene end was trimmed by 5 bases and the J gene end by 2 bases; junction bases not matched to a gene: 8. This CDR3 comprises 16 residues. DNA of the CDR3: TGTGCCAGCAGCCTCGGGACTAGCCAACCCACAGATACGCAGTATTTT. Encoded protein: CASSLGTSQPTDTQYF.

The CDR3 DNA follows: TGTGCCACTGAGGGATACTGGACCGACTCTGGAAACACCATATATTTT. This encodes CATEGYWTDSGNTIYF. V usage is TRBV10-3 and J usage is TRBJ1-3; D unclear. Germline lookup yields CDR1 ENHRY and CDR2 SYGVKD. Trimming took 10 bases from V and 0 from J, leaving 19 bases between them. The CDR3 runs to 16 residues.